A selection of T cell receptor beta chains follows, all from one sample in a study of blood T cell repertoires in COVID-19. TCRdb's table, derived via immunoSEQ multiplex PCR, lists solely in-frame clones and lacks some. The sample shows tens of thousands of clones, more than 75% of them seen only once. Sequenced: peripheral blood. These TCRs come from a man aged 65-85 years with active or convalescent COVID-19. The CDR3 runs from the conserved cysteine through the conserved F or W. The D gene is left open where the match is weak. Clone size is stated in some rows and not others, as once, few, many or a class when expanded.

>NA|NA|TRBV30|TRBJ2-1
TGTGCCTGGAGTGTACTCCACAATGAGCAGTTCTTC
CAWSVLHNEQFF
>NA|NA|TRBV25-1|TRBJ1-6
TGTGCCAGCAGTCCGGGAGGTGGGAGCTCCTATAATTCACCCCTCCACTTT
CASSPGGGSSYNSPLHF
>TRBD2|NA|TRBV7-7|TRBJ2-1
TGTGCTAGCAGCTTTAGACTAGCGGACTCCTACAATGAGCAGTTCTTC
CASSFRLADSYNEQFF
>TRBD1|NA|TRBV6-1|TRBJ1-3
TGTGCCAGCAGTGCAGGGACAGGGGGTTTTGTCAACACCATATATTTT
CASSAGTGGFVNTIYF
>TRBD1|NA|TRBV9|TRBJ1-3
TGTGCCAGCAGCGTAGGCACAGGGGCCGGAAACACCATATATTTT
CASSVGTGAGNTIYF
>TRBD2|NA|TRBV28|TRBJ2-1
TGTGCCAGCAGATCAAGCGGGACTAGCGGGGGTAATGAGCAGTTCTTC
CASRSSGTSGGNEQFF
>NA|NA|TRBV18|TRBJ1-3
TGTGCCAGCTCATTCACGTATCCCGGGGAATGGACTACTGGAAACACCATATATTTT
CASSFTYPGEWTTGNTIYF
>TRBD1|NA|TRBV28|TRBJ2-7
TGTGCCAGCACCACAGGGGATGGCTACGAGCAGTACTTC
CASTTGDGYEQYF
>NA|NA|TRBV5-8|TRBJ2-1
TGTGCCAGCAGCGCGGTACCGACAGTGAGCTCCTACAATGAGCAGTTCTTC
CASSAVPTVSSYNEQFF
>NA|NA|TRBV29-1|TRBJ2-1
TGCAGCGTCTCCCCCTCTCAGGGGAATCCCAATGAGCAGTTCTTC
CSVSPSQGNPNEQFF
>NA|NA|TRBV19|TRBJ1-2
TGTGCCAGTAGTGCTGGGGGGTCCTCTGGCTACACCTTC
CASSAGGSSGYTF
>TRBD1|NA|TRBV4-1|TRBJ1-1
TGCGCCAGCAGCCAAGGGCAGGGGGAGAACACTGAAGCTTTCTTT
CASSQGQGENTEAFF
>TRBD2|few|TRBV19|TRBJ2-1
TGTGCCAGTACTCCTAGCGGGAGAGAGAATGAGCAGTTCTTC
CASTPSGRENEQFF
>NA|NA|TRBV28|TRBJ2-2
TGTGCCAGCGGGGAGTGGGTCACCGGGGAGCTGTTTTTT
CASGEWVTGELFF
>NA|NA|TRBV11-3|TRBJ2-1
TGTGCCAGCAGCTTAGACGGGGTGAGCTCCTACAATGAGCAGTTCTTC
CASSLDGVSSYNEQFF
>NA|NA|TRBV27|TRBJ1-5
TGTGCCAGCAGTAAAGGGGATCAGCCCCAGCATTTT
CASSKGDQPQHF
>NA|NA|TRBV19|TRBJ2-4
TGTGCCAGTAGTACTGGAGGACTATATCAAAACATTCAGTACTTC
CASSTGGLYQNIQYF
>NA|NA|TRBV3-1/TRBV3-2|TRBJ1-2
TGTGCCAGCAGACCACCGAACGGGAACTATGGCTACACCTTC
CASRPPNGNYGYTF
>TRBD2|NA|TRBV5-4|TRBJ2-7
TGTGCCAGCAGCTCCAACGCGGGAGTATTTTACGAGCAGTACTTC
CASSSNAGVFYEQYF
>TRBD1|NA|TRBV7-2|TRBJ2-5
TGTGCCAGCAGCCCTGCAGGGGGCTGGGAGACCCAGTACTTC
CASSPAGGWETQYF
>TRBD2|NA|TRBV30|TRBJ2-1
TGTGCCCGAGCTAATCGGGAGGGTATCAATGAGCAGTTCTTC
CARANREGINEQFF
>TRBD2|NA|TRBV4-2|TRBJ2-7
TGTGCCAGCAGCCCGAGGGTTCTAGCGGGAGGTGGGACCTACGAGCAGTACTTC
CASSPRVLAGGGTYEQYF
>NA|once|TRBV28|TRBJ1-1
TGTGCCAGCAGTTCCCCGGGAACCCAGACTGAAGCTTTCTTT
CASSSPGTQTEAFF
>NA|few|TRBV27|TRBJ1-1
TGTGCCAGCAGTCCGACCCTACAGACGAACACTGAAGCTTTCTTT
CASSPTLQTNTEAFF
>TRBD2|NA|TRBV18|TRBJ2-7
TGTGCCAGCTCACACGGACTAGCGGGAGGGGACTCCGCCTACGAGCAGTACTTC
CASSHGLAGGDSAYEQYF
>TRBD2|NA|TRBV6-2/TRBV6-3|TRBJ2-7
TGTGCCAGCAGTTCAATCGGACTAGCTTCCTACGAGCAGTACTTC
CASSSIGLASYEQYF
>NA|NA|TRBV11-2|TRBJ1-1
TGTGCCAGCACCCAGGGGTACAAAGACACTGAAGCTTTCTTT
CASTQGYKDTEAFF
>TRBD2|NA|TRBV5-8|TRBJ2-3
TGTGCCAGCAGCATGGGGAGGAGCGGGACGTCGAAAGATACGCAGTATTTT
CASSMGRSGTSKDTQYF
>NA|NA|TRBV7-2|TRBJ2-2
TGTGCCAGCAAACTGCTAGCGAACACCGGGGAGCTGTTTTTT
CASKLLANTGELFF
>NA|NA|TRBV7-2|TRBJ2-3
TGTGCCAGCAGCTTAGACAGGGTAACAGATACGCAGTATTTT
CASSLDRVTDTQYF
>TRBD2|NA|TRBV9|TRBJ2-1
TGTGCCAGCAGCCCCGAGGCGGGAGGCTTCTACAATGAGCAGTTCTTC
CASSPEAGGFYNEQFF
>TRBD2|NA|TRBV5-1|TRBJ2-1
TGCGCCAGCAGACCTGGGACTAGCGGAAACAATGAGCAGTTCTTC
CASRPGTSGNNEQFF
>NA|NA|TRBV28|TRBJ1-2
TGTGCCAGCAGTTTTGCCCGGCGGGACTATGGCTACACCTTC
CASSFARRDYGYTF
>TRBD1|NA|TRBV30|TRBJ1-1
TGTGCCTGGACCGGTCCCGGGACAGGTGGGACTGAAGCTTTCTTT
CAWTGPGTGGTEAFF
>NA|NA|TRBV29-1|TRBJ1-3
TGCAGCGGCGGGACGAGCTCTGGAAACACCATATATTTT
CSGGTSSGNTIYF
>TRBD1|NA|TRBV10-3|TRBJ1-6
TGTGCCATCAGGGACACGGCAGGGGGAAATTCACCCCTCCACTTT
CAIRDTAGGNSPLHF
>NA|NA|TRBV24-1|TRBJ2-2
TGTGCCACCAGCGCTAGGGGCAGGGCGAACACCGGGGAGCTGTTTTTT
CATSARGRANTGELFF
>NA|NA|TRBV5-6|TRBJ2-7
TGTGCCAGCAGCTTGAACCCGGCATCGGGCTACGAGCAGTACTTC
CASSLNPASGYEQYF
>TRBD2|NA|TRBV29-1|TRBJ2-1
TGCAGCGTTGACCAACACCGGGCTAGCGGGTACTACAATGAGCAGTTCTTC
CSVDQHRASGYYNEQFF
>NA|NA|TRBV3-1/TRBV3-2|TRBJ1-4
TGTGCCAGCAGCCAATTTCCCCCAGGGGCTAATGAAAAACTGTTTTTT
CASSQFPPGANEKLFF
>TRBD1|NA|TRBV5-1|TRBJ2-5
TGCGCCAGCAGCTTGCAGGGGGCAAAAGAGACCCAGTACTTC
CASSLQGAKETQYF
>TRBD2|NA|TRBV5-1|TRBJ2-3
TGCGCCAGCCTGGATGTGCGCGGGAGCGCGGATACGCAGTATTTT
CASLDVRGSADTQYF
>NA|NA|TRBV5-4|TRBJ1-3
TGTGCCAGCAGCTCCCGGGAGATCTCTGGAAACACCATATATTTT
CASSSREISGNTIYF
>NA|NA|TRBV29-1|TRBJ2-6
TGCAGCGTTGAAGATCTTAGGGGTTTCCGCTCTGGGGCCAACGTCCTGACTTTC
CSVEDLRGFRSGANVLTF
>NA|NA|TRBV18|TRBJ1-5
TGTGCCAGCTCTCCGGGGAGGGGCCGAGGTCAGCCCCAGCATTTT
CASSPGRGRGQPQHF
>TRBD2|NA|TRBV12-3/TRBV12-4|TRBJ2-1
TGTGCCAGCAGTTGGGGGGGCAATGAGCAGTTCTTC
CASSWGGNEQFF
>TRBD1|once|TRBV5-1|TRBJ2-7
TGCGCCAGCAGCTTGGCCGCGGGACAGGGACTCTCCTTAAGCGAGCAGTACTTC
CASSLAAGQGLSLSEQYF
>TRBD1|NA|TRBV10-3|TRBJ2-6
TGTGCCATCACCGGGACAGCTGTCCCTGGGGCCAACGTCCTGACTTTC
CAITGTAVPGANVLTF
>TRBD1|NA|TRBV20-1|TRBJ1-1
TGCAGTGCCTCCCAGGGGGTTGAAGCTTTCTTT
CSASQGVEAFF
>NA|NA|TRBV30|TRBJ2-1
TGTGCCTGGGGCCCGGGACTTATCTCCTACAATGAGCAGTTCTTC
CAWGPGLISYNEQFF
>TRBD2|NA|TRBV3-1/TRBV3-2|TRBJ2-7
TGTGCCAGCAGCCAAGATAACAGCGGGGGACTCTACGAGCAGTACTTC
CASSQDNSGGLYEQYF
>TRBD1|NA|TRBV5-6|TRBJ1-1
TGTGCCAGCAGCTTGAGGATCGGGGGACAGAGGAACACTGAAGCTTTCTTT
CASSLRIGGQRNTEAFF
>NA|NA|TRBV6-5|TRBJ2-1
TGTGCCAGCAGTCCCCAGGCGGGGCGGTACAATGAGCAGTTCTTC
CASSPQAGRYNEQFF
>NA|NA|TRBV9|TRBJ2-6
TGTGCCAGCAGCGTAGGAAGGGGTCTGGTCTCTGGGGCCAACGTCCTGACTTTC
CASSVGRGLVSGANVLTF
>TRBD1|NA|TRBV4-2|TRBJ2-3
TGTGCCAGCAGCCAGGACCCCGGGACAGGGGGTGGCACAGATACGCAGTATTTT
CASSQDPGTGGGTDTQYF
>NA|NA|TRBV7-2|TRBJ1-1
TGTGCCAGCAGGCGGCCCGAAGGGGCAGGAGAAGCTTTCTTT
CASRRPEGAGEAFF
>NA|once|TRBV19|TRBJ1-1
TGTGCCAGTAGATCGGGGATGAACACTGAAGCTTTCTTT
CASRSGMNTEAFF
>NA|NA|TRBV5-1|TRBJ1-1
TGCGCCAGCAGCTTGGCCCCGACAGCTAGGGGCCTAGAAGCTTTCTTT
CASSLAPTARGLEAFF
>NA|NA|TRBV5-4|TRBJ1-3
TGTGCCAGCAGCTTGGGTGGTCCCGGGAAGGTAAACACCATATATTTT
CASSLGGPGKVNTIYF